Detailed here is one T cell receptor (beta chain). Seattle participants joined during active infection and were tracked over time. Original data processing: Amplified reference gene primers provided the basis for estimating nucleated cell counts. Clones were read by immunoSEQ multiplex PCR, and TCRdb kept only the in-frame ones, dropping some. That table furnishes V, J and clone size, whereas the DNA furnished D and trimming. Counted here are under 250,000 clones, roughly 84% occurring once; the ten biggest clones make up around 17%. This record comes from a study of blood T cell repertoires in COVID-19. Study in general: The United States, Italy and Spain supplied acute and convalescent COVID-19 samples. Nucleic acid was either cDNA or gDNA, and it came from T cells, B-cell-depleted T cells, or PBMCs.

CDR3 length equals 18 residues. CDR1 MNHEY and CDR2 SMNVEV come from the germline V gene (reference sequence). Trimming removed 8 bases from V and 0 bases from J, with 23 bases in between. This clonotype originated in a man in his fifties or sixties with COVID-19, enrolled during active disease. The sample consisted of peripheral blood. The chain couples TRBV27 to TRBJ2-1; the D call may be TRBD1 or TRBD2 (9 bases each). CDR3: CASGDRGVSGSSYNEQFF. DNA of the CDR3: TGTGCCAGCGGTGACAGGGGGGTTAGCGGGAGCTCCTACAATGAGCAGTTCTTC.